This record concerns one T cell receptor beta chain sequence. The data belong to a study of blood T cell repertoires in COVID-19. Participants, about 18 to 90 years old, spanned 24 US areas. Contact with a PCR-confirmed or clinician-diagnosed COVID-19 case occurred within 2 weeks of entry. Profiling relied on immunoSEQ multiplex PCR, and the TCRdb table lists in-frame clones only, not all of them. Of approximately 300,000 clones in the sample, 85% are singletons; the top ten hold approximately 1.9%. The sequencing input was PBMCs or T cells enriched from blood (not recorded which). The TCR was taken from a woman aged 30 to 39 who had been exposed to COVID-19.

The CDR3 DNA reads TGTGCCAGCAGCTCAGACAGGCTCTCCTACAATGAGCAGTTCTTC. Protein: CASSSDRLSYNEQFF. The gene calls are TRBV7-6 and TRBJ2-1, with TRBD1 as a possible D gene (6 bases). The CDR3 has 15 residues. Looked up from germline, CDR1 is SGHVS and CDR2 is FNYEAQ. Trimming stripped 4 bases from V and 0 bases from J, with 10 bases between.